This TCR beta chain stems from a study of blood T cell repertoires in COVID-19. In the study overall: Sources were T cells, B-cell-depleted T cells, or PBMCs; the material itself was cDNA or gDNA.

Cohorts were assigned according to the clinical history that participants reported. Germline CDR1 reads SGDLS; CDR2 reads YYNGEE. Trimming at V came to 4 bases and at J to 1 base, leaving 3 bases not matched to a gene. The CDR3 length is 15 residues. This table comes from immunoSEQ multiplex PCR, and its TCRdb copy is limited to in-frame clones, with some not included. The data show roughly 250,000 clones, about 93% seen once. The V call is TRBV9, the J call TRBJ2-5, with 11 bases lining up with TRBD1. This TCR was recovered from a woman under 30 who had recovered from COVID-19. The source material was PBMCs or T cells enriched from blood (not recorded which). CDR3 amino acids: CASSFGTGGQETQYF. Written as DNA, the CDR3 is TGTGCCAGCAGCTTCGGGACAGGGGGCCAAGAGACCCAGTACTTC.